The 3 T cell receptor beta chains presented below share a single source sample, sequenced in a study of blood T cell repertoires in COVID-19. TCRdb's copy holds only in-frame clones and misses some; the assay was immunoSEQ multiplex PCR. The table lists 100,000 to 120,000 clones, almost 80% of them singletons. The source material was peripheral blood. These TCRs come from an elderly woman with active or convalescent COVID-19.

The rearrangement links TRBV5-1 to TRBJ1-2; the match to TRBD1 covers 11 bases. This CDR3 has 15 residues. V was clipped by 0 bases and J by 8 bases; unmatched bases: 6. Germline V gene sequence: CDR1 SGHRS, CDR2 YFSETQ. The CDR3 sequence is CASSLGGTGGEGYTF. CDR3 nucleotide sequence: TGCGCCAGCAGCTTGGGCGGGACAGGGGGAGAAGGCTACACCTTC.

This clone appeared once. This chain connects TRBV28 to TRBJ2-3; 16 bases are a match to TRBD2. Trimming at V came to 1 base and at J to 4 bases, leaving 17 bases not matched to a gene. The CDR3 has 22 amino acids. Germline V CDR1 and CDR2: MDHEN, SYDVKM. The CDR3 DNA reads as TGTGCCAGCAGTTTATTAGGACCGGGACTAGCGGGAGGGAACAGGGGAGCAGATACGCAGTATTTT. Translating gives CASSLLGPGLAGGNRGADTQYF.

The chain has TRBV27 and TRBJ2-7; 10 nucleotides align to TRBD1. Losses at the gene ends were 2 bases for V and 7 bases for J; bases not matched to a gene: 5. The CDR3 loop spans 14 amino acids. Germline V gene lookup returns CDR1 MNHEY and CDR2 SMNVEV (reference sequence). This CDR3 is CASSLLRTGGEQYF. CDR3 bases: TGTGCCAGCAGTTTACTGAGGACAGGGGGGGAGCAGTACTTC.